These 25 T cell receptor beta chains originate from one sample sequenced in a study of blood T cell repertoires in COVID-19. The assay was immunoSEQ multiplex PCR, and TCRdb's table has in-frame clones only and misses some. The sample has almost 300,000 clones, around 86% seen once. The source material was peripheral blood. The receptor set was obtained from a man in his sixties or seventies with acute or convalescent COVID-19.

The J gene is TRBJ2-1, the V gene TRBV13; 9 bases are a match to TRBD2. The V gene's germline CDR1 is PRHDT and CDR2 FYEKMQ (reference sequence). Germline trimming cut 7 bases from V and 6 bases from J; bases unmatched to any gene: 4. CDR3 size: 13 residues. The CDR3 DNA sequence: TGTGCCAGCACGCGGGGGGGCCTCAATGAGCAGTTCTTC. This encodes CASTRGGLNEQFF.

The gene calls are TRBV19 and TRBJ2-7; D call uncertain. Trimming stripped 6 bases from V and 3 bases from J, with 18 bases between. Germline CDR1 is LNHDA and CDR2 is SQIVND (reference sequence). The CDR3 has 15 amino acids. The CDR3 loop is CASRTSVGYYYEQYF. In DNA, the CDR3 is TGTGCCAGTAGAACGTCGGTCGGGTATTACTACGAGCAGTACTTC.

The V call is TRBV29-1, the J call TRBJ1-2, with TRBD1 identical over 7 bases. The CDR3 is made up of 14 amino acids. V trimming: 0 bases; J trimming: 6 bases; junction bases outside the gene matches: 7. Per the germline V gene, CDR1 is SQVTM and CDR2 is ANQGSEA. The CDR3 here is CSVEDNRGAHGYTF. For the CDR3, the DNA is TGCAGCGTTGAAGATAACAGGGGTGCCCATGGCTACACCTTC.

This chain uses TRBV7-8 with TRBJ2-2; 12 bases line up with TRBD2. Germline CDR1 SGHVS, CDR2 FQNEAQ. The CDR3 covers 16 residues. Germline trimming cut 5 bases from V and 1 base from J; bases unmatched to any gene: 2. The CDR3 sequence: CASSLGLAGNTGELFF. Written as DNA, the CDR3 is TGTGCCAGCAGCCTGGGACTAGCGGGGAACACCGGGGAGCTGTTTTTT.

This chain connects TRBV2 to TRBJ2-1, with D perhaps matching TRBD1 (6 bases). The CDR3 totals 16 residues. V lost 4 bases and J lost 4, with 17 bases in between. In germline, CDR1 is SNHLY, CDR2 FYNNEI. CDR3 bases: TGTGCCAGCAGTGGGGCGCCTCGGACAGCGTACAATGAGCAGTTCTTC. Its protein product is CASSGAPRTAYNEQFF.

J is TRBJ1-3 and V is TRBV5-6; 10 bases are a match to TRBD1. Germline assignment: CDR1 SGHDT and CDR2 YYEEEE. The trim removed 4 bases at V and 6 bases at J, leaving 1 base unmatched. The CDR3 length is 13 residues. The CDR3 DNA reads TGTGCCAGCAGCGGGACAGGGGCAAACACCATATATTTT. Protein sequence: CASSGTGANTIYF.

V usage is TRBV28 and J usage is TRBJ1-1; D possibly corresponds to TRBD1 (5 bases). The V and J ends lost 5 bases and 0 bases respectively, with 16 bases between them. CDR1 and CDR2 (germline): MDHEN, SYDVKM. This CDR3 is 16 amino acids long. CDR3: CASSRGTGLLNTEAFF. DNA of the CDR3: TGTGCCAGCAGTAGGGGAACGGGACTCCTGAACACTGAAGCTTTCTTT.

V and J are TRBV28 and TRBJ2-1, with 7 bases that match TRBD2. The CDR3 has 15 residues. The J segment lost 5 bases and the V segment lost 6 bases, leaving 10 bases of the junction unmatched. Germline loops: CDR1 MDHEN, CDR2 SYDVKM. The CDR3 loop is CASSVTSVYHNEQFF. CDR3 DNA: TGTGCCAGCAGCGTTACTAGCGTATACCACAATGAGCAGTTCTTC.

The CDR3: CAWSGGLHRTDTQYF. CDR3 coding DNA: TGTGCCTGGAGTGGAGGGCTCCACCGCACAGATACGCAGTATTTT. V gene TRBV30 combines with J gene TRBJ2-3, with a tentative D call TRBD2 (5 bases). Trimming left V 1 base short and J 1 base short, with 12 bases between. In germline, CDR1 is GTSNPN, CDR2 SVGIG (reference sequence). This CDR3 spans 15 amino acids.

V usage is TRBV6-2 or TRBV6-3 and J usage is TRBJ2-5, with D possibly matching TRBD2 (5 bases). CDR1 is MNHEY, CDR2 SVGEGT, per germline. The CDR3 loop spans 12 amino acids. With 5 bases removed from V and 2 bases from J, the gap between germline ends came to 6 bases. Written as DNA, the CDR3 is TGTGCCAGCAGTCGGGGACAAGAGACCCAGTACTTC. Translated: CASSRGQETQYF.

This sequence joins TRBV2 and TRBJ1-1; TRBD1 agrees at 7 bases. Germline V CDR1 and CDR2: SNHLY, FYNNEI. This CDR3 spans 12 amino acids. Trimming cost V 6 bases and J 10 bases; bases outside gene matches: 8. The CDR3 bases are TGTGCCAGCAGAGACAGGGCCCGGGGAGCTTTCTTT. Amino acids: CASRDRARGAFF.

V gene TRBV7-2 combines with J gene TRBJ1-6; TRBD1 agrees at 7 bases. V trimming: 7 bases; J trimming: 11 bases; junction bases outside the gene matches: 8. Germline V gene lookup returns CDR1 SGHTA and CDR2 FQGNSA. The CDR3 is 13 residues long. This chain's CDR3 is CASTLTGPAPLHF. In DNA form, the CDR3 reads TGTGCCAGCACGCTGACAGGGCCGGCACCCCTCCACTTT. Based on the CDR3 plus reference TRBV7-2 and TRBJ1-6, the full variable domain is GAGVSQSPSNKVTEKGKDVELRCDPISGHTALYWYRQSLGQGLEFLIYFQGNSAPDKSGLPSDRFSAERTGGSVSTLTIQRTQQEDSAVYLCASTLTGPAPLHFGNGTRLTVT.

This clone has just one count. The genes are TRBV7-9 and TRBJ1-2; the match to TRBD1 covers 7 bases. The CDR3 contains 14 residues. CDR1 and CDR2 from the germline V gene are SEHNR and FQNEAQ (reference sequence). Trimming cost V 3 bases and J 6 bases; bases outside gene matches: 7. Here the CDR3 DNA reads TGTGCCAGCAGCTTCGGCCCCCAGGGGGATGGCTACACCTTC. As protein: CASSFGPQGDGYTF.

This clone has more than one count but fewer than ten. The rearrangement joins TRBV19 to TRBJ1-6; possibly TRBD1 for D (5 bases). CDR1 is LNHDA and CDR2 is SQIVND in the germline V gene (reference sequence). V was trimmed by 6 bases and J by 6 bases, leaving 18 bases between them. The CDR3 has 16 amino acids. This chain's CDR3 is CASRSGQGLGNSPLHF. The CDR3 bases are TGTGCCAGTAGATCAGGGCAGGGCCTGGGTAATTCACCCCTCCACTTT.

This chain joins TRBV9 and TRBJ2-7; 7 bases are a match to TRBD2. The CDR3 covers 16 residues. V was pared by 0 bases and J by 4 bases, with 10 bases of the junction left unmatched. The germline gives CDR1 SGDLS, CDR2 YYNGEE. The CDR3 spells CASSVAPRAGRYEQYF. The CDR3 nucleotides read TGTGCCAGCAGCGTAGCTCCCCGAGCGGGACGGTACGAGCAGTACTTC.

This clone was seen just once. This chain connects TRBV6-5 to TRBJ2-2, with D possibly TRBD2 on 5 matching bases. V shed 7 bases and J shed 0 bases, with 9 bases lying between them. The CDR3 runs 14 residues. CDR1 is MNHEY and CDR2 is SVGAGI in the germline V gene. As DNA, the CDR3 is TGTGCCAGCACCGTCGGGACGAACACCGGGGAGCTGTTTTTT. The encoded protein is CASTVGTNTGELFF.

The gene calls are TRBV27 and TRBJ1-1; D is unresolved. The V and J ends lost 6 bases and 6 bases respectively, with 20 bases between them. The CDR3 is 15 amino acids. Germline values: CDR1 MNHEY, CDR2 SMNVEV (reference sequence). The CDR3 protein is CASSPRGSMGAEAFF. CDR3 bases: TGTGCCAGCAGCCCCCGGGGAAGCATGGGCGCTGAAGCTTTCTTT.

The V and J genes are TRBV7-2 and TRBJ2-1; 7 positions agree with TRBD2. Trimming took 3 bases from V and 6 from J; bases not matched to a gene: 8. This CDR3 region has 15 residues. The germline V gene has CDR1 SGHTA and CDR2 FQGNSA. The CDR3 sequence: CASSFSSGQINEQFF. CDR3 coding DNA: TGTGCCAGCAGCTTCTCTAGCGGACAAATCAATGAGCAGTTCTTC.

The rearrangement joins TRBV6-5 to TRBJ1-4; perhaps TRBD1 as D (5 bases). There are 13 residues in the CDR3. Germline V gives CDR1 MNHEY, CDR2 SVGAGI. Trimming stripped 5 bases from V and 8 bases from J, with 12 bases between. For the CDR3, the DNA is TGTGCCAGCAGTCTCAGGGTTAACGAAAAACTGTTTTTT. Its protein is CASSLRVNEKLFF.

This chain links TRBV27 with TRBJ2-1; 12 bases fit TRBD2. The germline gives CDR1 MNHEY, CDR2 SMNVEV (reference sequence). The CDR3 sequence is 16 residues long. The junction had 13 bases not matched to a gene; V was cut back by 6 bases and J by 10 bases. This CDR3 reads CASSKPASGRAGEQFF. CDR3 coding DNA: TGTGCCAGCAGCAAGCCCGCTAGCGGGAGGGCCGGCGAGCAGTTCTTC.

This rearrangement joins TRBV6-5 to TRBJ1-4; 7 positions agree with TRBD1. There are 14 residues in the CDR3. Trimming cost V 5 bases and J 4 bases; bases outside gene matches: 4. Germline CDR1 is MNHEY and CDR2 is SVGAGI. Here the CDR3 reads CASSTQGNNEKLFF. CDR3 DNA sequence: TGTGCCAGCAGTACACAGGGGAATAATGAAAAACTGTTTTTT.

V and J are TRBV27 and TRBJ2-1; possible D gene TRBD2, 7 bases. This CDR3 spans 13 amino acids. Germline assignment: CDR1 MNHEY and CDR2 SMNVEV (reference sequence). Between the trimmed V and J ends, which lost 6 bases and 15 bases, there was a span of 21 bases. The CDR3 DNA follows: TGTGCCAGCAGCCAATTGGGGGGGGCCACCCGGTTCTTC. Residues: CASSQLGGATRFF.

Only a few counts were recorded for this clone. The chain joins TRBV4-1 to TRBJ1-3, with D possibly being TRBD1 (5 bases). This CDR3 region has 18 residues. V was trimmed by 0 bases and J by 0 bases, leaving 15 bases between them. CDR1 and CDR2 (germline): MGHRA, YSYEKL. CDR3 nucleotides: TGCGCCAGCAGCCAAGACCCCTTGGGGCTTACCTCTGGAAACACCATATATTTT. The encoded protein is CASSQDPLGLTSGNTIYF.

The rearrangement links TRBV5-1 to TRBJ1-1, with D maybe TRBD1 (6 bases). The CDR3 runs to 13 residues. CDR1 SGHRS and CDR2 YFSETQ come from the germline V gene. Trimming pared 0 bases from V and 6 bases from J, leaving 9 bases between. Here the CDR3 reads CASSLVPGAEAFF. CDR3 coding DNA: TGCGCCAGCAGCTTGGTACCAGGGGCTGAAGCTTTCTTT.

V is TRBV7-7 and J is TRBJ2-7, with 10 nucleotides matching TRBD2. CDR3 length: 15 amino acids. CDR1 and CDR2 from the germline V gene are SSHAT and FNYEAQ (reference sequence). V lost 0 bases and J lost 9; bases outside the gene matches: 8. CDR3 sequence: CASSLARAGGYRQYF. The CDR3 DNA reads as TGTGCCAGCAGCTTAGCGCGAGCGGGAGGGTATCGGCAGTACTTC.